A selection of T cell receptor beta chains follows, all from one sample in a study of spatial heterogeneity in lung cancer. TCRdb used MiXCR to reprocess the 5' RACE reads, holding one entry per CDR3 protein. Of some 21,000 distinct CDR3 sequences in the sample, approximately 4.4% were seen once. Material: PBMCs, obtained at surgery. The source of these receptors is a male donor with early-stage non-small cell lung cancer. CDR3s include the opening cysteine and the closing phenylalanine or tryptophan. A D gene is named only where the DNA matches it firmly. Clone sizes are given selectively: once, few, many, or a class where the clone is expanded.

clone size,D gene,V gene,J gene,CDR3 protein,CDR3 DNA
many,TRBD2,TRBV2,TRBJ2-2,CASSLLAGGQTGELFF,TGTGCCAGCAGTTTACTAGCGGGAGGGCAAACCGGGGAGCTGTTTTTT
many,.,TRBV5-1,TRBJ2-3,CASSLDRGTGTDTQYF,TGCGCCAGCAGCTTGGACAGAGGGACGGGCACAGATACGCAGTATTTT
many,TRBD1,TRBV5-6,TRBJ2-5,CASSLAVTGVETQYF,TGTGCCAGCAGCTTGGCCGTGACAGGGGTTGAGACCCAGTACTTC
.,.,TRBV6-5,TRBJ2-5,CASSYGSHQETQYF,TGTGCCAGCAGTTACGGTTCCCACCAAGAGACCCAGTACTTC
many,.,TRBV20-1,TRBJ1-6,CSARDLGVYNSPLHF,TGCAGTGCTAGAGATCTAGGTGTCTATAATTCACCCCTCCACTTT
medium-sized,TRBD2,TRBV7-9,TRBJ2-7,CASSLTAGEYEQYF,TGTGCCAGCAGCTTAACAGCGGGAGAATACGAGCAGTACTTC
many,TRBD1,TRBV20-1,TRBJ2-7,CSASGTDPYEQYF,TGCAGTGCCTCCGGGACAGACCCCTACGAGCAGTACTTC
many,TRBD1,TRBV7-2,TRBJ1-1,CASSLPGTGRPEAFF,TGTGCCAGCAGCTTACCCGGGACAGGGCGTCCTGAAGCTTTCTTT
many,.,TRBV4-2,TRBJ2-3,CASSQDGTLLTDTQYF,TGTGCCAGCAGCCAGGATGGGACACTCCTCACAGATACGCAGTATTTT
many,.,TRBV7-6,TRBJ2-1,CASSLHNEQFF,TGTGCCAGCAGCCTACACAATGAGCAGTTCTTC
many,TRBD1,TRBV9,TRBJ2-7,CASSVVGTAPSYEQYF,TGTGCCAGCAGCGTAGTGGGGACAGCTCCCTCCTACGAGCAGTACTTC
many,.,TRBV7-2,TRBJ1-3,CASSVHPRGLPGNTIYF,TGTGCCAGCAGCGTACACCCGAGGGGGTTGCCTGGAAACACCATATATTTT
many,.,TRBV7-3,TRBJ2-5,CASSSQAGPQETQYF,TGTGCCAGCAGCTCCCAGGCAGGTCCGCAAGAGACCCAGTACTTC
many,.,TRBV30,TRBJ1-1,CAWSVGGRKAFF,TGTGCCTGGAGTGTCGGGGGAAGGAAAGCTTTCTTT
many,TRBD1,TRBV20-1,TRBJ1-6,CSARETGINSPLHF,TGCAGTGCTAGAGAGACAGGGATTAATTCACCCCTCCACTTT
many,.,TRBV6-5,TRBJ1-5,CASSYGGNQPQHF,TGTGCCAGCAGTTACGGGGGCAATCAGCCCCAGCATTTT
many,TRBD2,TRBV20-1,TRBJ2-7,CSASEGLAGSHEQYF,TGCAGTGCTAGTGAAGGACTAGCGGGAAGCCACGAGCAGTACTTC
many,.,TRBV25-1,TRBJ2-1,CASSPWGPYNEQFF,TGTGCCAGCAGTCCCTGGGGCCCCTACAATGAGCAGTTCTTC
many,.,TRBV12-5,TRBJ2-2,CASGLVGPGPGELFF,TGTGCTAGTGGTTTGGTAGGGCCTGGCCCCGGGGAGCTGTTTTTT
many,TRBD1,TRBV29-1,TRBJ2-3,CSAGDRILTDTQYF,TGCAGCGCTGGGGACAGAATACTCACAGATACGCAGTATTTT
.,TRBD1,TRBV25-1,TRBJ1-2,CASSEAGQGGSYGYTF,TGTGCCAGCAGTGAGGCGGGACAGGGAGGAAGCTATGGCTACACCTTC
many,.,TRBV7-2,TRBJ2-5,CASSLLTYSETQYF,TGTGCCAGCAGCTTATTAACCTACTCAGAGACCCAGTACTTC
many,.,TRBV6-5,TRBJ2-6,CASMTPRPTSGANVLTF,TGTGCCAGTATGACACCGCGTCCCACAAGTGGGGCCAACGTCCTGACTTTC
many,.,TRBV27,TRBJ2-7,CASSSTGGGTYEQYF,TGTGCCAGCAGTTCAACAGGGGGGGGTACCTACGAGCAGTACTTC
many,TRBD1,TRBV12-3/TRBV12-4,TRBJ1-5,CASSKGAYSNQPQHF,TGTGCCAGCAGTAAGGGGGCATATAGCAATCAGCCCCAGCATTTT
many,TRBD2,TRBV5-1,TRBJ2-2,CASEASGGPRTGELFF,TGCGCCAGCGAGGCTAGCGGGGGACCACGGACCGGGGAGCTGTTTTTT
many,TRBD1,TRBV7-2,TRBJ1-2,CASSLGSGQGDGYTF,TGTGCCAGCAGCTTAGGCTCTGGACAGGGGGATGGCTACACCTTC
many,.,TRBV7-2,TRBJ1-4,CASSPATQGEKLFF,TGTGCCAGCAGCCCAGCGACACAGGGTGAAAAACTGTTTTTT
few,TRBD1,TRBV19,TRBJ2-3,CASSIRTGGGTDTQYF,TGTGCCAGTAGTATTCGGACAGGGGGTGGCACAGATACGCAGTATTTT
many,TRBD1,TRBV7-2,TRBJ1-2,CASSSYRGRDYGYTF,TGTGCCAGCAGCTCCTACAGGGGGCGCGACTATGGCTACACCTTC
many,TRBD1,TRBV5-1,TRBJ1-6,CASSPSGQLNSPLHF,TGCGCCAGCAGCCCCTCGGGACAGTTAAATTCACCCCTCCACTTT
.,.,TRBV13,TRBJ2-3,CASSFRGSDTQYF,TGTGCCAGCAGCTTTAGAGGTTCGGATACGCAGTATTTT
medium-sized,.,TRBV3-1,TRBJ1-4,CASSHSRSSTNEKLFF,TGTGCCAGCAGCCACAGCCGGTCCTCAACTAATGAAAAACTGTTTTTT
few,.,TRBV20-1,TRBJ1-5,CSGRLASNQPQHF,TGCAGTGGCAGGCTGGCTAGCAATCAGCCCCAGCATTTT
many,TRBD2,TRBV6-4,TRBJ2-3,CASSVRAGGADTQYF,TGTGCCAGCAGTGTGAGAGCGGGAGGTGCAGATACGCAGTATTTT
many,.,TRBV15,TRBJ2-5,CATSRDRGGQETQYF,TGTGCCACCAGCAGAGACAGGGGGGGACAAGAGACCCAGTACTTC
many,.,TRBV21-1,TRBJ1-5,CASTVTRDSRNSNQPQHF,TGTGCCAGCACCGTAACCCGGGACAGCCGAAATAGCAATCAGCCCCAGCATTTT
many,.,TRBV4-2,TRBJ1-2,CASSQSTTDPSYGYTF,TGTGCCAGCAGCCAGAGCACGACAGATCCTTCTTATGGCTACACCTTC